This TCR beta chain was captured by sequencing in a study of blood T cell repertoires in COVID-19 (dated by TCRdb to 2020 to 2022). In terms of the full investigation: The collaborator samples originated in the United States, Italy and Spain and spanned the acute and convalescent phases of COVID-19. The sample metadata nearly always contained a de-identified subject ID, COVID-19 status, age in years and sex. The repertoires were released in a freely available public database meant as a resource for research on the immune response to SARS-CoV-2. Samples came from the ongoing ImmuneRACE study (first 160 participants) plus 1,254 subjects from 6 global collaborators. The material from the prospective study consisted of cDNA or gDNA derived from T cells, B-cell-depleted T cells, or PBMCs. HLA class I and class II types, where available, came from metadata supplied by the sample provider rather than from assay-based typing. The dataset comprised deeply sampled blood TCRbeta repertoires from subjects exposed to, actively infected with, or recovered from COVID-19. General study outcomes and caveats: Clinical and demographic metadata were provided uncurated, with the amount varying by source and participant.

The immunoSEQ Assay, a bias-controlled multiplex PCR, was used to amplify TCRbeta CDR3 regions from genomic DNA. The published analysis was carried out like this. The number of nucleated cells in each sample was estimated from the amplification of reference gene primers within the assay. To quantify the absolute abundance of each unique TCRbeta CDR3 rearrangement, sequence reads were collapsed and filtered. Productive Simpson clonality was computed per sample as the square root of Simpson's diversity index over productive rearrangements. Not all clones reach the TCRdb copy of this immuneACCESS table, which keeps in-frame sequences only. Checked studies attribute under half of the gap to unresolved V genes and leave the rest unexplained. The V and J calls and clone size were taken over from that table, and D and trimming were inferred from the DNA. The sample profile shows under 85,000 clones; 75% to 85% of them were found once. The top ten constitute about 6.9% of the sample.

As regards this clone: Its antigen is unknown. One base away there is no much larger clone; base qualities are not given.

At one collaborating source in Seattle, patients were enrolled during active infection and were followed longitudinally through the course of disease. Whole blood was collected in K2EDTA tubes by collaborating institutions according to the institutions' own protocols. For TCRbeta analysis, collaborators shipped samples as frozen whole blood, isolated PBMCs, or DNA extracted from either of those sample types. The CDR3 covers 15 residues, taking in both the cysteine and the phenylalanine. CDR3 DNA only is kept here, 45 bases in frame from base 1. From a lookup of the germline V gene, CDR1 and CDR2 are SGHAT and FQNNGV. V is pared back by 7 bases and J by 0 bases, with 14 bases lying between the germline termini.

Sequencing used peripheral blood. The rearranged segments are TRBV11-2 and TRBJ2-3; the D gene is perhaps TRBD1, on 5 matching bases. This clonotype was sampled from a man aged 25-45 years with COVID-19, enrolled during active disease. The CDR3 here reads CASTPGAGSTDTQYF. The sequence in DNA is TGTGCCAGCACCCCTGGGGCAGGGAGCACAGATACGCAGTATTTT.